These 27 T cell receptor beta chains were all obtained from the same sample, sequenced in a study of T-cell reconstitution after alpha-beta-depleted transplantation in children. Preparing the TCRbeta library involved the use of unique molecular identifiers. TCRdb re-called the PCR reads through MiXCR, storing one row per CDR3 protein. This sample has some 200,000 distinct CDR3 sequences, with about 6.6% found just once. The source was PBMCs, collected before TCRalphabeta/CD19-depleted stem cell transplant. These receptors were obtained from a boy younger than 10 with acute lymphoblastic leukemia, due to receive a stem cell transplant.

This clonotype has ten or more counts. This chain joins TRBV27 and TRBJ2-5, with TRBD2 matching over 11 bases. Trimming cost V 4 bases and J 4 bases; bases outside gene matches: 5. This CDR3 has 15 residues. The germline CDR1 and CDR2 sequences are MNHEY and SMNVEV (reference sequence). The CDR3 loop is CASSSTSGDTETQYF. As DNA, the CDR3 is TGTGCCAGCAGTTCGACTAGCGGGGATACAGAGACCCAGTACTTC.

This chain uses TRBV20-1 with TRBJ2-7; 8 positions match TRBD2. CDR3 length: 14 amino acids. Trimming removed 3 bases from V and 2 bases from J; junction bases left unmatched: 6. Looked up from germline, CDR1 is DFQATT and CDR2 is SNEGSKA (reference sequence). The CDR3 spells CSASTSGRTYEQYF. CDR3 in DNA: TGCAGTGCTAGTACTAGCGGTAGGACCTACGAGCAGTACTTC.

This clonotype has ten or more counts. V is TRBV20-1 and J is TRBJ2-1, with 9 bases lining up with TRBD2. Trimming removed 4 bases from V and 7 bases from J; junction bases left unmatched: 14. The germline V gene has CDR1 DFQATT and CDR2 SNEGSKA (reference sequence). This CDR3 is 16 amino acids long. The CDR3 spells CSANALAREGPNEQFF. CDR3 nucleotide sequence: TGCAGTGCTAATGCTCTGGCGCGGGAGGGCCCAAATGAGCAGTTCTTC.

V usage is TRBV20-1 and J usage is TRBJ1-4; D unresolved. Germline CDR1 and CDR2: DFQATT and SNEGSKA (reference sequence). CDR3 length equals 14 residues. The ends were cut back, 6 bases at V and 0 bases at J, with 11 bases in the middle. The CDR3 loop reads CSAPTATTNEKLFF. In DNA, the CDR3 is TGCAGTGCACCGACGGCCACAACTAATGAAAAACTGTTTTTT.

The table lists this clonotype with many counts. The rearrangement joins TRBV5-6 to TRBJ2-3; D is undetermined. Trimming took off 1 base at V and 0 bases at J, with 6 bases between the two ends. The CDR3 has 14 amino acids. Looked up from germline, CDR1 is SGHDT and CDR2 is YYEEEE. The CDR3 bases are TGTGCCAGCAGCTTGACGGATAGCACAGATACGCAGTATTTT. Translated, it gives CASSLTDSTDTQYF.

This clonotype has just a few counts. The chain recombines TRBV7-9 with TRBJ2-7; the D gene could be TRBD1 or TRBD2 (5 bases each). The CDR3 is 14 amino acids. The germline V gene encodes CDR1 SEHNR and CDR2 FQNEAQ (reference sequence). V lost 5 bases and J lost 2, with 13 bases in between. The CDR3 nucleotides are TGTGCCAGCAGCACACCGGGGCAGGCCTACGAGCAGTACTTC. As protein: CASSTPGQAYEQYF. Looking up the rest from reference TRBV7-9 and TRBJ2-7 gives the full variable domain: DTGVSQNPRHKITKRGQNVTFRCDPISEHNRLYWYRQTLGQGPEFLTYFQNEAQLEKSRLLSDRFSAERPKGSFSTLEIQRTEQGDSAMYLCASSTPGQAYEQYFGPGTRLTVT.

J is TRBJ1-1 and V is TRBV18; D possibly corresponds to TRBD1 (6 bases). The CDR3 runs 18 residues. The V gene's germline CDR1 is KGHSH and CDR2 LQKENI. V lost 0 bases to trimming and J lost 1 base, with 18 bases between them. The CDR3 DNA sequence: TGTGCCAGCTCACCACCTCTGGGGGCAGCCTTAGAGAACACTGAAGCTTTCTTT. It yields the protein CASSPPLGAALENTEAFF.

This clonotype appeared many times. The chain links TRBV28 to TRBJ1-1, with 8 bases fitting TRBD1. Germline CDR1 reads MDHEN; CDR2 reads SYDVKM. The CDR3 is 13 residues long. The V segment lost 7 bases and the J segment 8 bases; nucleotides outside the gene matches: 9. In nucleotides, the CDR3 is TGTGCCAGCAAGGGCCGACAGGGGAGGGAAGCTTTCTTT. It codes for CASKGRQGREAFF.

This clonotype occurred many times. J is TRBJ2-3 and V is TRBV6-5, with TRBD2 matching 8 bases. CDR1 MNHEY and CDR2 SVGAGI come from the germline V gene. With 0 bases clipped from V and 0 bases from J, the junction kept 2 bases outside the gene matches. The CDR3 extends over 16 amino acids. CDR3 in amino acids: CASSYSGGASTDTQYF. Written as DNA, the CDR3 is TGTGCCAGCAGTTACTCCGGGGGGGCTAGCACAGATACGCAGTATTTT.

The chain recombines TRBV7-2 with TRBJ2-1, with a weak D call TRBD2 (5 bases). This CDR3 contains 14 residues. V dropped 5 bases and J dropped 7 bases, with 15 bases sitting between them. Germline lookup yields CDR1 SGHTA and CDR2 FQGNSA. As DNA, the CDR3 is TGTGCCAGCAGCCCAGGACTCGGTCAGAATGAGCAGTTCTTC. This encodes CASSPGLGQNEQFF. Variable domain in full (rest from reference TRBV7-2 and TRBJ2-1): GAGVSQSPSNKVTEKGKDVELRCDPISGHTALYWYRQSLGQGLEFLIYFQGNSAPDKSGLPSDRFSAERTGGSVSTLTIQRTQQEDSAVYLCASSPGLGQNEQFFGPGTRLTVL.

This clonotype was detected many times. The CDR3 DNA follows: TGCAGTGCTACAAACACCGGGGAGCTGTTTTTT. This translates into CSATNTGELFF. The chain carries TRBV20-1 and TRBJ2-2; the D is unclear. Germline CDR1 and CDR2: DFQATT and SNEGSKA (reference sequence). CDR3 length: 11 amino acids. V gave up 4 bases and J gave up 2 bases, with 2 bases separating them.

As regards this clonotype: Compared with germline, one end of the junction differs, possibly owing to a read error. V usage is TRBV4-1 and J usage is TRBJ1-1; D might be TRBD1 (6 bases). Germline-derived CDR1 and CDR2 are MGHRA and YSYEKL. CDR3 length: 14 amino acids. CDR3 region: CAISQERGGTEAFF. The CDR3 DNA follows: TGCGCCATCAGCCAAGAGAGGGGGGGCACTGAAGCTTTCTTT.

The chain links TRBV10-2 to TRBJ2-3, with 10 bases matching TRBD2. V gave up 10 bases and J gave up 9 bases; unmatched junction bases: 10. This CDR3 is 13 amino acids long. The germline V gene has CDR1 WSHSY and CDR2 SAAADI. The CDR3 loop reads CATRTSGNSTQYF. The CDR3 DNA follows: TGCGCCACGAGGACTAGCGGAAACTCAACGCAGTATTTT.

This clonotype occurred many times. V gene TRBV9 combines with J gene TRBJ2-6; D perhaps matches TRBD1 (6 bases). Germline CDR1 SGDLS, CDR2 YYNGEE. CDR3 length equals 16 residues. Deletions cut 4 bases from V and 1 base from J, with 12 bases between. Here the CDR3 reads CASSFSRGSGANVLTF. In DNA, the CDR3 is TGTGCCAGCAGCTTCTCCAGGGGTTCTGGGGCCAACGTCCTGACTTTC. The complete variable domain, with remaining parts taken from reference TRBV9 and TRBJ2-6, reads DSGVTQTPKHLITATGQRVTLRCSPRSGDLSVYWYQQSLDQGLQFLIQYYNGEERAKGNILERFSAQQFPDLHSELNLSSLELGDSALYFCASSFSRGSGANVLTFGAGSRLTVL.

This clonotype was recorded at least ten times. The chain's CDR3 is CASSPGLGTEQYF. The CDR3 nucleotides are TGTGCCAGCAGCCCAGGGTTGGGCACCGAGCAGTACTTC. The chain combines TRBV12-3 or TRBV12-4 with TRBJ2-7, with D maybe TRBD1 (5 bases). There are 13 residues in the CDR3. V was pared by 6 bases and J by 6 bases, with 15 bases between.

In DNA, the CDR3 is TGTGCCAGCAGTCTGAGAACAGCCTCTAGCAATCAGCCCCAGCATTTT. Amino acid sequence: CASSLRTASSNQPQHF. V is TRBV28 and J is TRBJ1-5; D is unclear. V was trimmed by 5 bases and J by 0 bases, leaving 14 bases between them. Germline-derived CDR1 and CDR2 are MDHEN and SYDVKM. The CDR3 has 16 amino acids.

This clonotype was counted at least ten times. The V gene is TRBV5-1, the J gene TRBJ2-7; D may correspond to TRBD1 or TRBD2 (5 bases each). CDR1 is SGHRS and CDR2 is YFSETQ in the germline V gene. The CDR3 has 14 residues. V was trimmed by 0 bases and J by 6 bases, leaving 13 bases between them. In nucleotides, the CDR3 is TGCGCCAGCAGCTTGGCTATAACGAGGGGCGAGCAGTACTTC. As protein: CASSLAITRGEQYF.

This clonotype occurred a few times. The chain employs TRBV27 and TRBJ2-6; 7 nucleotides align to TRBD1. J gave up 0 bases and V 8 bases, and 13 bases lay outside the gene matches. Per the germline V gene, CDR1 is MNHEY and CDR2 is SMNVEV (reference sequence). The CDR3 runs 18 residues. The CDR3: CASGWTGLSYSGANVLTF. CDR3 coding DNA: TGTGCCAGCGGTTGGACAGGCCTTTCTTACTCTGGGGCCAACGTCCTGACTTTC.

Many counts were recorded for this clonotype. The CDR3 loop is CASSNGGMNTEAFF. CDR3 coding DNA: TGCGCCAGCAGTAACGGGGGAATGAACACTGAAGCTTTCTTT. The chain recombines TRBV5-1 with TRBJ1-1; tentatively, D is TRBD1 (5 bases). CDR1 and CDR2 from the germline V gene are SGHRS and YFSETQ. V was pared by 5 bases and J by 0 bases, with 11 bases between. The CDR3 has 14 residues.

Regarding this clonotype: This may come from a read error, since a much larger clone is one base off. The chain carries TRBV5-1 and TRBJ2-7; 7 nucleotides line up with TRBD2. Germline V CDR1 and CDR2: SGHRS, YFSETQ. The CDR3 sequence is 12 residues long. The CDR3 DNA sequence: TGCGGCAGCAGCGGGGACTTCTACGAGCAGTACTTC. Amino acids: CGSSGDFYEQYF.

This sequence joins TRBV4-2 and TRBJ2-1; D is uncertain. The germline V and J ends were trimmed by 4 bases and 6 bases, with 7 bases remaining between them. Germline CDR1 LGHNA, CDR2 YNFKEQ. The CDR3 covers 12 residues. The CDR3 DNA follows: TGTGCCAGCAGCCCCGGAACCAATGAGCAGTTCTTC. Translated, it gives CASSPGTNEQFF.

This clonotype was picked up a small number of times. Being one base from a much bigger clone, this may be a read error. This rearrangement joins TRBV11-2 to TRBJ2-3; D is ambiguous. Germline loops: CDR1 SGHAT, CDR2 FQNNGV. V shed 3 bases and J shed 2 bases, with 6 bases lying between them. The CDR3 loop spans 13 amino acids. The DNA of the CDR3 is TGTGCCAGCAGCTTGGAATTCACAGATACGCAGTATTTT. Its translation is CASSLEFTDTQYF.

V is TRBV7-2 and J is TRBJ2-6, with D perhaps given as TRBD1 or TRBD2 (5 bases each). This CDR3 has 16 residues. The ends were cut back, 2 bases at V and 2 bases at J, with 10 bases in the middle. Per germline, CDR1 SGHTA and CDR2 FQGNSA. CDR3 DNA sequence: TGTGCCAGCAGCTTAACAAGGGACGCTGGGGCCAACGTCCTGACTTTC. Amino acids: CASSLTRDAGANVLTF. Looking up the rest from reference TRBV7-2 and TRBJ2-6 gives the full variable domain: GAGVSQSPSNKVTEKGKDVELRCDPISGHTALYWYRQSLGQGLEFLIYFQGNSAPDKSGLPSDRFSAERTGGSVSTLTIQRTQQEDSAVYLCASSLTRDAGANVLTFGAGSRLTVL.

This clonotype was detected ten times or more. The rearrangement joins TRBV20-1 to TRBJ2-3; possibly TRBD1 or TRBD2 for D (6 bases each). Germline assignment: CDR1 DFQATT and CDR2 SNEGSKA (reference sequence). There are 17 residues in the CDR3. With 4 bases removed from V and 6 bases from J, the gap between germline ends came to 26 bases. CDR3 in amino acids: CSATSEKMPRGYDTQYF. CDR3 coding DNA: TGCAGTGCTACTAGCGAAAAGATGCCAAGGGGGTATGATACGCAGTATTTT.

The chain employs TRBV3-1 and TRBJ2-2; D ambiguous. Between the trimmed V and J ends, which lost 6 bases and 7 bases, there was a span of 15 bases. CDR3 length equals 14 residues. Germline V gene data show CDR1 as LGHDT and CDR2 as YNNKEL (reference sequence). CDR3: CASREDEQHGELFF. DNA of the CDR3: TGTGCCAGCAGAGAAGATGAACAGCACGGGGAGCTGTTTTTT.

CDR3 protein: CASSLLGQGTTEAFF. The CDR3 nucleotides are TGTGCCAGCAGTTTACTGGGACAGGGGACGACTGAAGCTTTCTTT. The rearrangement links TRBV28 to TRBJ1-1; the match to TRBD1 covers 10 bases. Per germline, CDR1 MDHEN and CDR2 SYDVKM. Germline trimming cut 2 bases from V and 5 bases from J; bases unmatched to any gene: 5. The CDR3 runs to 15 residues.

This clonotype came up many times. J is TRBJ2-7 and V is TRBV15; D unresolved. Germline CDR1 and CDR2: LNHNV and YYDKDF (reference sequence). Trimming shortened V by 6 bases and J by 4 bases, and 16 bases separated the two germline ends. This CDR3 is built from 14 residues. The CDR3 DNA is TGTGCCACCAGTCAAAGCAAGGTCCCGTACGAGCAGTACTTC. The encoded protein is CATSQSKVPYEQYF.